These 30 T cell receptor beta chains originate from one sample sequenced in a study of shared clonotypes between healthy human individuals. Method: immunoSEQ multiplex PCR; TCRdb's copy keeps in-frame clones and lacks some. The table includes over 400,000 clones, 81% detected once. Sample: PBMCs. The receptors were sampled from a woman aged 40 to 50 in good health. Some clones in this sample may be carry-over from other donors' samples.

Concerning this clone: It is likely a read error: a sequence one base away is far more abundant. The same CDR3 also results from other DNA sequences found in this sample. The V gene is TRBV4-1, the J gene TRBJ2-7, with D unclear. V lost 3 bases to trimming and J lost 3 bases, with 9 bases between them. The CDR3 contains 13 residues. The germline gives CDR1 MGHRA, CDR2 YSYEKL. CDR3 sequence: CASSQVGGYEQYF. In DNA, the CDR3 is TGCGCCAGCAGCCAGGTAGGTGGCTACGAGCAGTACTTC.

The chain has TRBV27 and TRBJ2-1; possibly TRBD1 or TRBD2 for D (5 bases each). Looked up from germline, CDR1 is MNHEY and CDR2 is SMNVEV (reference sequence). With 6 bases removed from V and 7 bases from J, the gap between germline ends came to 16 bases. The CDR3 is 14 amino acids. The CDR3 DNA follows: TGTGCCAGCAGCGTAGACGTGGGACGTAATGAGCAGTTCTTC. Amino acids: CASSVDVGRNEQFF.

The CDR3: CASSPPGGLAGNTIYF. The CDR3 DNA follows: TGTGCCAGCTCACCACCTGGGGGCCTCGCTGGAAACACCATATATTTT. The rearrangement links TRBV18 to TRBJ1-3; D might be TRBD1 (6 bases). Germline V gene sequence: CDR1 KGHSH, CDR2 LQKENI. This CDR3 region has 16 residues. Trimming shortened V by 0 bases and J by 2 bases, and 11 bases separated the two germline ends.

CDR3 nucleotide sequence: TGTGCCAGCAAACAGGGCGGCGGGCAGTCCTACGAGCAGTACTTC. Encoded protein: CASKQGGGQSYEQYF. The rearrangement uses TRBV28 and TRBJ2-7; TRBD1 might be the D (6 bases). Trimming stripped 7 bases from V and 1 base from J, with 17 bases between. The CDR3 sequence is 15 residues long. Germline CDR1 reads MDHEN; CDR2 reads SYDVKM.

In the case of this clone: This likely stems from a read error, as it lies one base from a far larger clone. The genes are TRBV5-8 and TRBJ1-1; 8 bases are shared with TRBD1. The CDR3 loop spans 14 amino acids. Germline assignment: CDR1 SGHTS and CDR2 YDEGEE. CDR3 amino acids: CAGSFRGLGTEAFF. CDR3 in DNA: TGTGCCGGCAGCTTCAGGGGGCTGGGCACTGAAGCTTTCTTT. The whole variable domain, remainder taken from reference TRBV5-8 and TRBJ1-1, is EAGVTQSPTHLIKTRGQQATLRCSPISGHTSVYWYQQALGLGLQFLLWYDEGEERNRGNFPPRFSGRQFPNYSSELNVNALELEDSALYLCAGSFRGLGTEAFFGQGTRLTVV.

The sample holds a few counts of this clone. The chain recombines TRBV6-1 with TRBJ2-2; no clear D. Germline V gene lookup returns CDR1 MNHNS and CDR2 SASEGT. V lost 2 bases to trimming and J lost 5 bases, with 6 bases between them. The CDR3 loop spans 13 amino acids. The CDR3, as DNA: TGTGCCAGCAGTGAAATGGGGACCGGGGAGCTGTTTTTT. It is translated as CASSEMGTGELFF.

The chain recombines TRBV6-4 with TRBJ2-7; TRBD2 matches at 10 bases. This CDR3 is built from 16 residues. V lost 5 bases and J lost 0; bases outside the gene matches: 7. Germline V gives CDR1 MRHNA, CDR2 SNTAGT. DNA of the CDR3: TGTGCCAGCAGTTACACGGCTAGCGGGAGCTCCTACGAGCAGTACTTC. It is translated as CASSYTASGSSYEQYF.

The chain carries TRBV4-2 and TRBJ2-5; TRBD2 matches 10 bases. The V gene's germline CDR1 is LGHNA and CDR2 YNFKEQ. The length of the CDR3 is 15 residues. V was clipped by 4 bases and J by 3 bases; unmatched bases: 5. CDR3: CASSLGLAEEETQYF. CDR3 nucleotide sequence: TGTGCCAGCAGCCTCGGACTAGCGGAAGAAGAGACCCAGTACTTC.

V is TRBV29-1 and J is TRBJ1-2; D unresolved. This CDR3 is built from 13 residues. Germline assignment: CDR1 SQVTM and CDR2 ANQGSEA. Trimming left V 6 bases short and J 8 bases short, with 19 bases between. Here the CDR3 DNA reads TGCAGCGTCCCCGACGACAAGCCGCGGGGCTACACCTTC. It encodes CSVPDDKPRGYTF.

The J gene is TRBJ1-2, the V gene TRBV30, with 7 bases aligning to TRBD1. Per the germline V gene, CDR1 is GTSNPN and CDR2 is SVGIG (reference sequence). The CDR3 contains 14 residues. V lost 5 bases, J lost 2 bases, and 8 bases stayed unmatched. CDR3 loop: CAWGQGVWNYGYTF. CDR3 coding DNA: TGTGCCTGGGGCCAGGGGGTTTGGAACTATGGCTACACCTTC. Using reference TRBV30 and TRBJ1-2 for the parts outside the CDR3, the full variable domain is SQTIHQWPATLVQPVGSPLSLECTVEGTSNPNLYWYRQAAGRGLQLLFYSVGIGQISSEVPQNLSASRPQDRQFILSSKKLLLSDSGFYLCAWGQGVWNYGYTFGSGTRLTVV.

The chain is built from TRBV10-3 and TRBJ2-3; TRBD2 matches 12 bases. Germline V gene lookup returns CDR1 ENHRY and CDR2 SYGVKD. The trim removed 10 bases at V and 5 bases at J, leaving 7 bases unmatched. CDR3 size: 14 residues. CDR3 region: CATHLGLAGDTQYF. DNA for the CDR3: TGTGCCACCCATCTGGGACTAGCGGGAGATACGCAGTATTTT.

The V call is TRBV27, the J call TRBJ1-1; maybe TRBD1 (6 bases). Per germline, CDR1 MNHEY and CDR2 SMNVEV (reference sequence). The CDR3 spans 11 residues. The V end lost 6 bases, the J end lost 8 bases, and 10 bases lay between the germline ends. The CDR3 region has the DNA TGTGCCAGCAGCATCGGGGGCGAAGCTTTCTTT. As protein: CASSIGGEAFF.

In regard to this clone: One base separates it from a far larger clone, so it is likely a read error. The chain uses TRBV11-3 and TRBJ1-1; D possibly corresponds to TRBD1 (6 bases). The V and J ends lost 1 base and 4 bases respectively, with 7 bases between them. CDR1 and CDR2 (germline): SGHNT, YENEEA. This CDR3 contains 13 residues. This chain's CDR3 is CASSLGQVTEAFF. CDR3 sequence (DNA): TGTGCCAGCAGCTTAGGACAGGTCACTGAAGCTTTCTTT.

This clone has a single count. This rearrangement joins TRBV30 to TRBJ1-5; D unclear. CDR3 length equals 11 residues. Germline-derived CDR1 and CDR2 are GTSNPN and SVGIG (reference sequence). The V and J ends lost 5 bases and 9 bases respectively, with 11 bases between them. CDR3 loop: CAWPPGWPQHF. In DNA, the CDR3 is TGTGCCTGGCCCCCGGGGTGGCCCCAGCATTTT.

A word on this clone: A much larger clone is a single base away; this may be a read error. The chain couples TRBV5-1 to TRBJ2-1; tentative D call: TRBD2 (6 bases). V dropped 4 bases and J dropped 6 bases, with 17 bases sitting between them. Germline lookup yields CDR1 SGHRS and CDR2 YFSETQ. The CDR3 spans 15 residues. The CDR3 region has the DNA TGCGCCAGCAGCCCTTTAGCGGAAGGTGCCAATGAGCAGTTCTTC. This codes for CASSPLAEGANEQFF. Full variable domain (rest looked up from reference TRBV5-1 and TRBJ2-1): KAGVTQTPRYLIKTRGQQVTLSCSPISGHRSVSWYQQTPGQGLQFLFEYFSETQRNKGNFPGRFSGRQFSNSRSEMNVSTLELGDSALYLCASSPLAEGANEQFFGPGTRLTVL.

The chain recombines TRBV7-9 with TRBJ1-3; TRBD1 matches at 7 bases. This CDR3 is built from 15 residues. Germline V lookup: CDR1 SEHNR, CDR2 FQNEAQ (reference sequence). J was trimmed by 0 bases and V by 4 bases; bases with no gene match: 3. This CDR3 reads CASSSGTDSGNTIYF. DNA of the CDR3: TGTGCCAGCAGCTCCGGGACAGACTCTGGAAACACCATATATTTT.

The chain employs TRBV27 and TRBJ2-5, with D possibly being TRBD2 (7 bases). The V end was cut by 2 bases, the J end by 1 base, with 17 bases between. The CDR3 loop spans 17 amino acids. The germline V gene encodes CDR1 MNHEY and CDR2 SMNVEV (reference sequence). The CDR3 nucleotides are TGTGCCAGCAGTTTAGCCGGTCGGGCGGGGGCCCAAGAGACCCAGTACTTC. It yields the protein CASSLAGRAGAQETQYF.

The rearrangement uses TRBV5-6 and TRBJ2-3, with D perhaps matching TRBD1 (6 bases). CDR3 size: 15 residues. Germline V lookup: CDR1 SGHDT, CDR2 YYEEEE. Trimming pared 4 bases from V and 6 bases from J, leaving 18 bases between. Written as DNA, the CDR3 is TGTGCCAGCAGCCCCTATCGGACAGCTGGCGATACGCAGTATTTT. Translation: CASSPYRTAGDTQYF.

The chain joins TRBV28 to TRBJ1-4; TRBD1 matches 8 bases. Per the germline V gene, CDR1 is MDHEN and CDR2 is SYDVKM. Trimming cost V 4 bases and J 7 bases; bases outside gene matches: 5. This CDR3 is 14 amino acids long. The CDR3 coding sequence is TGTGCCAGCAGTTGGCAGGGGGCGAGTGAAAAACTGTTTTTT. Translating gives CASSWQGASEKLFF.

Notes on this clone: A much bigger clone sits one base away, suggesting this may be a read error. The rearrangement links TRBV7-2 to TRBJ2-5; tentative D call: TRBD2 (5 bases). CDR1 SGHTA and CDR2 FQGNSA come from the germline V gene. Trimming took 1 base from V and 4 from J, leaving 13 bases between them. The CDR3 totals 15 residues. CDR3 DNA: TGTGCCAGCAGCTTAGGGGTAGAGGGAGTAGAGACCCAGTACTTC. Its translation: CASSLGVEGVETQYF. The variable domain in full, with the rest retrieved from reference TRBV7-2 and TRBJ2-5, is GAGVSQSPSNKVTEKGKDVELRCDPISGHTALYWYRQSLGQGLEFLIYFQGNSAPDKSGLPSDRFSAERTGGSVSTLTIQRTQQEDSAVYLCASSLGVEGVETQYFGPGTRLLVL.

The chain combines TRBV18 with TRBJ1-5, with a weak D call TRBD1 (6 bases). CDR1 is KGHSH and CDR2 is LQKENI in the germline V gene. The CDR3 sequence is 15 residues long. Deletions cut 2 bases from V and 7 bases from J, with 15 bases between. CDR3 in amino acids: CASSPGGGLGQPQHF. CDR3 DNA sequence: TGTGCCAGCTCACCAGGTGGGGGGCTCGGGCAGCCCCAGCATTTT.

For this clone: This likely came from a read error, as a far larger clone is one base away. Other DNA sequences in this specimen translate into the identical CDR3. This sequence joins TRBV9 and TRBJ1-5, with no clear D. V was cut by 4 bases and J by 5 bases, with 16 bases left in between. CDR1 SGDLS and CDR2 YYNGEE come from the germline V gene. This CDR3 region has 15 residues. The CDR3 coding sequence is TGTGCCAGCAGCTCCCGCCCGGGTGGAGATCAGCCCCAGCATTTT. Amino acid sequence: CASSSRPGGDQPQHF.

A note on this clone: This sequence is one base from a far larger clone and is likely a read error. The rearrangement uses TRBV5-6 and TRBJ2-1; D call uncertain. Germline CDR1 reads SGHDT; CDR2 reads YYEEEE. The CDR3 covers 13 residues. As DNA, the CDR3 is TGTGCCAGCAGTATAGGGTCTGGCAATGGGCAGTTCTTC. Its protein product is CASSIGSGNGQFF.

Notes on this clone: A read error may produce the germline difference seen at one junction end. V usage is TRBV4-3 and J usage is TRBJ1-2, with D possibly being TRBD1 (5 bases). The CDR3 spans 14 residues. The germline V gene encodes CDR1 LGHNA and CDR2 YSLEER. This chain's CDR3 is CASSLTETNCCYTF. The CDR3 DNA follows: TGCGCCAGTAGCCTGACAGAAACTAACTGTTGCTACACCTTC.

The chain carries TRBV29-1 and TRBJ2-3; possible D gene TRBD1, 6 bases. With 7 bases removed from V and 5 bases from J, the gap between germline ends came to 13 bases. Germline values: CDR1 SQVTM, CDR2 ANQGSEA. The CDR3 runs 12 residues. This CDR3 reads CSGHRVEDTQYF. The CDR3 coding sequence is TGCAGCGGTCACAGGGTGGAAGATACGCAGTATTTT.

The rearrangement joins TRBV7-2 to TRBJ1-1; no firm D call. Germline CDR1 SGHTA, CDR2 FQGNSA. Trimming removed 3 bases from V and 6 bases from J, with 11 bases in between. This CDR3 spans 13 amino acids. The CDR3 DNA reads TGTGCCAGCAGCTTGTCCCCGTCGGCTGAAGCTTTCTTT. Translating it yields CASSLSPSAEAFF.

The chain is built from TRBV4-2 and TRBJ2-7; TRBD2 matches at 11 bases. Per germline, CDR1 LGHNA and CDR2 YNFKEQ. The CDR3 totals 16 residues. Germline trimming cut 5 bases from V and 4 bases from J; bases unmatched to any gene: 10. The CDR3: CASSLAGGPTRYEQYF. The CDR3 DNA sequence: TGTGCCAGCAGCTTAGCGGGAGGGCCCACTAGATACGAGCAGTACTTC.

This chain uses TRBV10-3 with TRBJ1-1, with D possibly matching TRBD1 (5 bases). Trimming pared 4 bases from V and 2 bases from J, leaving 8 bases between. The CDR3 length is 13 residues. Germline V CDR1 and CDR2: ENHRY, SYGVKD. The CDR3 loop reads CAISAGGNTEAFF. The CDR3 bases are TGTGCCATCAGTGCCGGGGGTAACACTGAAGCTTTCTTT.

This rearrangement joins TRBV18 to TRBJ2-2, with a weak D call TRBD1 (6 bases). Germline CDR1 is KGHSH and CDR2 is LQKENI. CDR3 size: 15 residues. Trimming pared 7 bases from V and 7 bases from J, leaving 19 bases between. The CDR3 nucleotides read TGTGCCAGCTTCCCGGGACAAGACAGTCTCGGGGAGCTGTTTTTT. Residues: CASFPGQDSLGELFF.

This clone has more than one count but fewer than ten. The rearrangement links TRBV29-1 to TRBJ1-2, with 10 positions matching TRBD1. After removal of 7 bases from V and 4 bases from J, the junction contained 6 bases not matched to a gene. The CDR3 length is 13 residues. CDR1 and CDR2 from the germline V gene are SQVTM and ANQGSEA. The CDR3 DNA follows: TGCAGCGGCGGGACAGGGGCGACCTATGGCTACACCTTC. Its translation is CSGGTGATYGYTF.